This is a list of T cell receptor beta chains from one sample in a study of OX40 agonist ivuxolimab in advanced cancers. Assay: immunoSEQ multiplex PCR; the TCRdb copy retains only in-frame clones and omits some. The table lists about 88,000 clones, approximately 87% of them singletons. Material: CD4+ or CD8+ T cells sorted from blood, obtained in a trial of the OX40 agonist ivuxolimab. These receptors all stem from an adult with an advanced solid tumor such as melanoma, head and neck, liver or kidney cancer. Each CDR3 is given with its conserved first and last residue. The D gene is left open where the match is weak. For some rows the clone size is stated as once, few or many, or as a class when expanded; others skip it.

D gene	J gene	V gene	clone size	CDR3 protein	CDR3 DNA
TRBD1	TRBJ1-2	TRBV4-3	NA	CASSQQTGIYGYTF	TGCGCCAGCAGCCAACAGACAGGGATCTATGGCTACACCTTC
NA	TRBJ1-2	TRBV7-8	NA	CASSLPPEWGMGGYTF	TGTGCCAGCAGCTTACCCCCAGAATGGGGGATGGGTGGCTACACCTTC
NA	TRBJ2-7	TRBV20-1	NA	CSARKGEGMYF	TGCAGTGCTAGGAAGGGGGAAGGCATGTACTTC
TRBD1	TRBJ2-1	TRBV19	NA	CASSIPQGAHYNEQFF	TGTGCCAGTAGTATACCCCAGGGGGCGCACTACAATGAGCAGTTCTTC
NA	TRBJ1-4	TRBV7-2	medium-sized	CASSRDNEKLFF	TGTGCCAGCAGCCGGGACAATGAAAAACTGTTTTTT
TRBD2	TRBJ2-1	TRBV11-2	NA	CASSWNSGGSSYNEQFF	TGTGCCAGCAGCTGGAATAGCGGGGGAAGCTCCTACAATGAGCAGTTCTTC
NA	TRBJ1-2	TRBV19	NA	CASSTAGPLVYGYTF	TGTGCCAGTAGTACGGCAGGCCCATTGGTCTATGGCTACACCTTC
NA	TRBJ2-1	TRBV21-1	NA	CASSSKPVEQFF	TGTGCCAGCAGCTCTAAGCCGGTTGAGCAGTTCTTC
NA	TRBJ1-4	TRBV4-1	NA	CASSQVATNEKLFF	TGCGCCAGCAGCCAAGTCGCTACTAATGAAAAACTGTTTTTT
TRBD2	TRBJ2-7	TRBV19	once	CASSSNSGGAYEQYF	TGTGCCAGTAGCAGTAATAGCGGGGGGGCGTACGAGCAGTACTTC
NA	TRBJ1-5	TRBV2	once	CATGVSNQPQHF	TGTGCTACGGGGGTTAGCAATCAGCCCCAGCATTTT
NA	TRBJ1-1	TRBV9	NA	CASSPEAGGEAFF	TGTGCCAGCAGCCCCGAGGCCGGGGGTGAAGCTTTCTTT
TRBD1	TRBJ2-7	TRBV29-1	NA	CSVTPGTGGAYEQYF	TGCAGCGTTACTCCTGGGACAGGGGGGGCCTACGAGCAGTACTTC
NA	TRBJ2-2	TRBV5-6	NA	CASSSLSENTGELFF	TGTGCCAGCAGCTCACTCTCCGAAAACACCGGGGAGCTGTTTTTT
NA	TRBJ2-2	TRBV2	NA	CASSVGSGTGELFF	TGTGCCAGCAGTGTAGGAAGCGGCACCGGGGAGCTGTTTTTT
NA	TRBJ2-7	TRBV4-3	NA	CASSRRTVGGAGSYEQYF	TGCGCCAGCAGCCGTCGGACAGTCGGCGGGGCTGGATCCTACGAGCAGTACTTC
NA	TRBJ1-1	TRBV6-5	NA	CASSYSRQYTEAFF	TGTGCCAGCAGTTACTCCCGACAGTACACTGAAGCTTTCTTT
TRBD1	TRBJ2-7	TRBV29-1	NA	CSVGDSRNYEQYF	TGCAGCGTTGGGGACAGTAGGAACTACGAGCAGTACTTC
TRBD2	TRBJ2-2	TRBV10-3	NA	CATSGSVDGELFF	TGTGCCACCAGCGGGAGTGTGGACGGGGAGCTGTTTTTT
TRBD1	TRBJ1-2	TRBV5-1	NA	CASSLDGQGAGYTF	TGCGCCAGCAGCTTGGACGGACAGGGGGCTGGCTACACCTTC
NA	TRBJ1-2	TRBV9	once	CASTPGTGSGYTF	TGTGCCAGCACCCCCGGGACGGGGAGTGGCTACACCTTC
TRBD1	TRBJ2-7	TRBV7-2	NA	CASSLGPLGQGSYEQYF	TGTGCCAGCAGCTTAGGGCCCCTCGGACAGGGGTCATACGAGCAGTACTTC
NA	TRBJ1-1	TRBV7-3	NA	CASSKTGNTEAFF	TGTGCCAGCAGTAAAACAGGGAACACTGAAGCTTTCTTT
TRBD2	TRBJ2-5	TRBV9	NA	CASSVARWEGETQYF	TGTGCCAGCAGCGTAGCTCGATGGGAGGGAGAGACCCAGTACTTC
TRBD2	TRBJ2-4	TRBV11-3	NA	CASSSGGTRNIQYF	TGTGCCAGCAGCTCCGGCGGGACTAGAAACATTCAGTACTTC
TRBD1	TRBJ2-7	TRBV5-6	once	CASSLAPSGQGAYEQYF	TGTGCCAGCAGCTTGGCCCCGAGTGGACAGGGGGCCTACGAGCAGTACTTC
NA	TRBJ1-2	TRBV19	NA	CASMGQGAVPFYGYTF	TGTGCCAGTATGGGCCAGGGTGCCGTCCCATTCTATGGCTACACCTTC
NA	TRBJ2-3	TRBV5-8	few	CASSFAAVATDTQYF	TGTGCCAGCAGCTTCGCCGCTGTCGCCACAGATACGCAGTATTTT
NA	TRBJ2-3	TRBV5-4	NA	CASSSQASRVGADTQYF	TGTGCCAGCAGCTCCCAAGCGTCTCGGGTGGGGGCAGATACGCAGTATTTT
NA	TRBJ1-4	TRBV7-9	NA	CASSLSIETGNEKLFF	TGTGCCAGCAGCTTATCGATAGAGACAGGCAATGAAAAACTGTTTTTT
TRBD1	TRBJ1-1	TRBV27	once	CASSEGQGMNTEAFF	TGTGCCAGCAGTGAAGGACAGGGGATGAACACTGAAGCTTTCTTT
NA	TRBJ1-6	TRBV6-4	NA	CASSERWNSPLHF	TGTGCCAGCAGTGAACGGTGGAATTCACCCCTCCACTTT
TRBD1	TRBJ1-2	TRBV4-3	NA	CASSQETGGHYGYTF	TGCGCCAGCAGCCAAGAGACAGGGGGCCACTATGGCTACACCTTC
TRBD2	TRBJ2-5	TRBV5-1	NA	CASSRTSGSQETQYF	TGCGCCAGCAGCCGGACTAGCGGGAGCCAAGAGACCCAGTACTTC
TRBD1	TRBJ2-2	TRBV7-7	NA	CASSSGQGTGELFF	TGTGCTAGCAGCTCGGGACAGGGCACCGGGGAGCTGTTTTTT
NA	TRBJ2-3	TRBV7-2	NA	CASSLAGRWSTDTQYF	TGTGCCAGCAGCTTAGCGGGGCGGTGGAGCACAGATACGCAGTATTTT
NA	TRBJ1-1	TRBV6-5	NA	CASSPGANTEAFF	TGTGCCAGCAGTCCGGGAGCGAACACTGAAGCTTTCTTT
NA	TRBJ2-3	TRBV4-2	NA	CASSQDRGTSFTDTQYF	TGTGCCAGCAGCCAAGATCGGGGGACCAGTTTCACAGATACGCAGTATTTT
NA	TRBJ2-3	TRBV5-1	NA	CASSFNEPDTQYF	TGCGCCAGCAGCTTCAACGAGCCAGATACGCAGTATTTT
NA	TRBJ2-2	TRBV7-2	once	CASSKTSGNTGELFF	TGTGCCAGCAGCAAGACTAGTGGGAACACCGGGGAGCTGTTTTTT